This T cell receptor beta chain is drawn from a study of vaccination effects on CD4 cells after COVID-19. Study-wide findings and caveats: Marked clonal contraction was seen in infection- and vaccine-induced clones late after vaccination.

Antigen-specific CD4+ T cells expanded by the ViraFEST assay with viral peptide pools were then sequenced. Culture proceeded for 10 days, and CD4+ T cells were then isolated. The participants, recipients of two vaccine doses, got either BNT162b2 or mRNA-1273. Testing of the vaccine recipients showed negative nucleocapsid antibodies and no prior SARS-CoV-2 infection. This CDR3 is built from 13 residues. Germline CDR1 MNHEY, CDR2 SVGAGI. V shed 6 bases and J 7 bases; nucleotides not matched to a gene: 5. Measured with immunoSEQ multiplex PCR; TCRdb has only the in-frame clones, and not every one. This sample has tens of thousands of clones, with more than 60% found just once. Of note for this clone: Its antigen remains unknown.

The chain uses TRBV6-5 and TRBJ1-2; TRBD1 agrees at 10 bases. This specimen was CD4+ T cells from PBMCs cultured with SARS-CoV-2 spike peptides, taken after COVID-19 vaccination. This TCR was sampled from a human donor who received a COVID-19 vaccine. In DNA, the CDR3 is TGTGCCAGCAGGACAGGGGGCGATGGTGGCTACACCTTC. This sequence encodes CASRTGGDGGYTF.